This T cell receptor (beta chain) is drawn from a study of cytomegalovirus exposure and HLA in healthy donors. Per germline, CDR1 MGHRA and CDR2 YSYEKL. The CDR3 totals 16 residues. V was trimmed by 0 bases and J by 4 bases, leaving 12 bases between them. With 60 Vbeta and 13 Jbeta primers, the PCR was carried out. TCRdb's table, derived via immunoSEQ multiplex PCR, lists solely in-frame clones and lacks some. This table has about 160,000 clones, roughly 88% appearing once. The origin of this receptor is a man aged 45 to 65 in good health and CMV-seropositive. Specimen: PBMCs. The genes are TRBV4-1 and TRBJ2-2; TRBD1 might be the D (5 bases). The CDR3 DNA reads as TGCGCCAGCAGCCAAGACCCAGGGATCGGCACCGGGGAGCTGTTTTTT. This encodes CASSQDPGIGTGELFF.